These 22 T cell receptor beta chains share one sample of origin, sequenced in a study of post-analysis software for immune sequencing data. No antigen has been assigned to these receptors. Study-wide results and caveats: Five TRBV segments, including TRBV5-6, TRBV5-1 and TRBV20-1, were more frequent in patients than controls.

TCR beta cDNA libraries had unique molecular identifiers. TCRdb reprocessed the PCR reads with MiXCR, giving one entry per CDR3 protein. The sample has fewer than 550,000 distinct CDR3 sequences; 34% are singletons. Source material: blood. The source is a girl under 18 with multiple sclerosis.

In this sample, this clonotype turned up once. The chain recombines TRBV28 with TRBJ2-7, with D tentatively TRBD1 or TRBD2 (5 bases each). Judging by the DNA end, TRBJ2-5 fits better; the J call may be wrong. The CDR3 covers 13 residues. In germline, CDR1 is MDHEN, CDR2 SYDVKM. The CDR3 is CATTRPGRETQYF. Written as DNA, the CDR3 is TGTGCCACCACCCGGCCGGGGCGGGAGACCCAGTACTTC.

This chain uses TRBV2 with TRBJ1-1, with a tentative D call TRBD1 (6 bases). The length of the CDR3 is 15 residues. Germline CDR1 SNHLY, CDR2 FYNNEI. V lost 3 bases to trimming and J lost 1 base, with 12 bases between them. The CDR3 loop is CASSDPGHSNTEAFF. CDR3 DNA sequence: TGTGCCAGCAGTGACCCGGGACACTCGAACACTGAAGCTTTCTTT.

This chain uses TRBV7-9 with TRBJ2-5; 9 bases match TRBD2. CDR3 length: 18 amino acids. After removal of 0 bases from V and 4 bases from J, the junction contained 12 bases not matched to a gene. Germline V gives CDR1 SEHNR, CDR2 FQNEAQ (reference sequence). The CDR3 here is CASSLAASGDAIGETQYF. CDR3 nucleotide sequence: TGTGCCAGCAGCTTAGCCGCTAGCGGGGACGCTATCGGAGAGACCCAGTACTTC.

V and J are TRBV6-5 and TRBJ2-7, with TRBD2 matching 9 bases. V gave up 1 base and J gave up 6 bases; unmatched junction bases: 7. CDR1 MNHEY and CDR2 SVGAGI come from the germline V gene. The CDR3 extends over 15 amino acids. The CDR3, as DNA: TGTGCCAGCAGTTACTGGGCTAGCGGGGCCCGCGAGCAGTACTTC. It specifies CASSYWASGAREQYF.

This clonotype has a count of ten or more. V usage is TRBV7-9 and J usage is TRBJ2-1, with D maybe TRBD2 (5 bases). Germline V CDR1 and CDR2: SEHNR, FQNEAQ (reference sequence). Trimming left V 2 bases short and J 8 bases short, with 16 bases between. The CDR3 consists of 15 residues. CDR3 sequence reads: CASSLLGNLVHEQFF. CDR3 DNA: TGTGCCAGCAGCTTACTCGGGAATCTTGTCCATGAGCAGTTCTTC. The full variable domain, with the rest looked up from reference TRBV7-9 and TRBJ2-1, is DTGVSQNPRHKITKRGQNVTFRCDPISEHNRLYWYRQTLGQGPEFLTYFQNEAQLEKSRLLSDRFSAERPKGSFSTLEIQRTEQGDSAMYLCASSLLGNLVHEQFFGPGTRLTVL.

A few counts support this clonotype. The V gene is TRBV12-3 or TRBV12-4, the J gene TRBJ2-7; unclear D gene. The DNA end is more similar to TRBJ2-5, so the J call may be wrong. There are 13 residues in the CDR3. The DNA of the CDR3 is TGTGCCAGCAGTCGACACCGCCTGGAGACCCAGTACTTC. Translation: CASSRHRLETQYF.

This chain connects TRBV20-1 to TRBJ2-3; 9 bases line up with TRBD1. The CDR3 is made up of 15 amino acids. Germline assignment: CDR1 DFQATT and CDR2 SNEGSKA (reference sequence). V lost 5 bases to trimming and J lost 0 bases; unmatched junction nucleotides: 6. The DNA of the CDR3 is TGCAGTGCTCCATATACAGGGGGCAGCACAGATACGCAGTATTTT. It codes for CSAPYTGGSTDTQYF.

The chain joins TRBV29-1 to TRBJ1-2; D gene uncertain. In germline, CDR1 is SQVTM, CDR2 ANQGSEA. With 0 bases removed from V and 5 bases from J, the gap between germline ends came to 13 bases. The CDR3 runs to 14 residues. DNA for the CDR3: TGCAGCGTTGAAGAGCTGGGAGGTGGTTATGGCTACACCTTC. This encodes CSVEELGGGYGYTF.

This clonotype was counted a few times. The V and J genes are TRBV6-5 and TRBJ2-3; D not certain. The CDR3 is 14 residues long. V dropped 4 bases and J dropped 0 bases, with 8 bases sitting between them. The germline V gene encodes CDR1 MNHEY and CDR2 SVGAGI. The CDR3 region is CASSSPPSTDTQYF. CDR3 DNA sequence: TGTGCCAGCAGTTCTCCACCCAGCACAGATACGCAGTATTTT.

The CDR3: CATSDRTGDGYTF. DNA of the CDR3: TGTGCCACCAGTGACCGGACAGGGGATGGCTACACCTTC. V usage is TRBV24-1 and J usage is TRBJ1-2; 9 positions agree with TRBD1. The trim removed 4 bases at V and 6 bases at J, leaving 2 bases unmatched. The CDR3 consists of 13 residues. In germline, CDR1 is KGHDR, CDR2 SFDVKD.

The table lists this clonotype with a few counts. The rearrangement links TRBV5-1 to TRBJ2-5; weak D call: TRBD1 (5 bases). The CDR3 contains 15 residues. Trimming pared 0 bases from V and 0 bases from J, leaving 9 bases between. CDR1 is SGHRS and CDR2 is YFSETQ in the germline V gene. The DNA for the CDR3 is TGCGCCAGCAGCTTGGCAGGGATCTACCAAGAGACCCAGTACTTC. Translation gives CASSLAGIYQETQYF.

This clonotype turned up a few times. The genes are TRBV20-1 and TRBJ1-4, with D possibly being TRBD1 (5 bases). The CDR3 has 13 residues. Trimming left V 5 bases short and J 3 bases short, with 10 bases between. Germline V gives CDR1 DFQATT, CDR2 SNEGSKA (reference sequence). The CDR3 DNA follows: TGCAGTGCTCTTGACAGCTCTAATGAAAAACTGTTTTTT. This encodes CSALDSSNEKLFF.

This clonotype has just a few counts. The V and J genes are TRBV7-9 and TRBJ1-2; perhaps TRBD1 as D (5 bases). The CDR3 has 13 residues. V was shortened by 5 bases and J by 7 bases, with 14 bases between the two germline ends. The germline CDR1 and CDR2 sequences are SEHNR and FQNEAQ (reference sequence). The CDR3 protein is CASSDLDSSGYTF. CDR3 nucleotide sequence: TGTGCCAGCAGCGATCTAGACAGCTCTGGCTACACCTTC.

This clonotype was detected only a few times. CDR3 amino acids: CSARGLSGAPTEAFF. In DNA form, the CDR3 reads TGCAGTGCTAGGGGCCTCTCGGGGGCGCCCACTGAAGCTTTCTTT. This sequence joins TRBV20-1 and TRBJ1-1; D possibly corresponds to TRBD1 (6 bases). This CDR3 region has 15 residues. CDR1 is DFQATT and CDR2 is SNEGSKA in the germline V gene (reference sequence). The V and J ends lost 3 bases and 4 bases respectively, with 18 bases between them.

V usage is TRBV6-5 and J usage is TRBJ1-1; the match to TRBD1 covers 7 bases. The CDR3 contains 16 residues. Germline CDR1 MNHEY, CDR2 SVGAGI. J lost 5 bases, V lost 0 bases, and 9 bases had no gene match. CDR3 loop: CASSYSRGGAGTEAFF. The DNA of the CDR3 is TGTGCCAGCAGTTACTCAAGAGGGGGCGCGGGGACTGAAGCTTTCTTT.

This clonotype appeared a few times. This chain joins TRBV6-5 and TRBJ1-5; D is ambiguous. CDR3 length equals 13 residues. CDR1 and CDR2 from the germline V gene are MNHEY and SVGAGI. V lost 6 bases to trimming and J lost 4 bases, with 10 bases between them. The CDR3 bases are TGTGCCAGCAGCCCGGTTCGAAATCAGCCCCAGCATTTT. Protein sequence: CASSPVRNQPQHF.

The CDR3 nucleotides are TGCGCCAGCAGCGGGCCAGGGGCCCCCCCCAATCAGCCCCAGCATTTT. This codes for CASSGPGAPPNQPQHF. This chain uses TRBV4-1 with TRBJ1-5; the D gene is possibly TRBD1 (6 bases). CDR3 length equals 16 residues. V lost 5 bases and J 3 bases, leaving 17 bases between the germline ends. Per the germline V gene, CDR1 is MGHRA and CDR2 is YSYEKL.

This clonotype was found many times. The V call is TRBV24-1, the J call TRBJ2-5; 12 nucleotides agree with TRBD2. V lost 3 bases to trimming and J lost 2 bases; unmatched junction nucleotides: 3. Germline-derived CDR1 and CDR2 are KGHDR and SFDVKD. The CDR3 consists of 16 residues. CDR3 nucleotide sequence: TGTGCCACCAGTGATCTGGGACTAGCGGGTCAAGAGACCCAGTACTTC. Encoded protein: CATSDLGLAGQETQYF.

This clonotype has only a few counts. J is TRBJ2-4 and V is TRBV6-5; 10 bases are shared with TRBD1. Germline CDR1 MNHEY, CDR2 SVGAGI. There are 18 residues in the CDR3. V lost 2 bases, J lost 9 bases, and 16 bases stayed unmatched. This chain's CDR3 is CASSYRKSGTGEEGIQYF. CDR3 nucleotide sequence: TGTGCCAGCAGTTACCGAAAGTCCGGGACAGGGGAAGAGGGCATTCAGTACTTC.

This clonotype has a handful of counts. V gene TRBV5-1 combines with J gene TRBJ2-3; D is perhaps TRBD1 (5 bases). Trimming removed 5 bases at V and 6 bases at J, with 16 bases between. The CDR3 contains 14 residues. The germline gives CDR1 SGHRS, CDR2 YFSETQ. CDR3 sequence: CASRSTSGADTQYF. The CDR3 DNA is TGCGCCAGCAGGTCAACCAGTGGGGCGGATACGCAGTATTTT.

This clonotype turned up a few times. The chain combines TRBV7-9 with TRBJ2-5, with D perhaps TRBD1 (5 bases). V lost 5 bases, J lost 1 base, and 11 bases lay in between. Germline V gene sequence: CDR1 SEHNR, CDR2 FQNEAQ (reference sequence). The CDR3 has 14 amino acids. The CDR3 bases are TGTGCCAGCAGCCCCTGGACACCCCAAGAGACCCAGTACTTC. Its protein is CASSPWTPQETQYF.

This sequence joins TRBV27 and TRBJ1-5; D uncertain. Looked up from germline, CDR1 is MNHEY and CDR2 is SMNVEV (reference sequence). The V gene lost 0 bases and the J gene lost 1 base, with 7 bases spanning the gap. The CDR3 is made up of 15 amino acids. This CDR3 reads CASSLSSRSNQPQHF. DNA for the CDR3: TGTGCCAGCAGTTTATCGTCGCGAAGCAATCAGCCCCAGCATTTT.